This T cell receptor (beta chain) was sequenced for a study of OX40 agonist ivuxolimab in advanced cancers. Regarding the complete study: Ivuxolimab, which targeted the costimulatory receptor OX40 (CD134), was an agonistic, fully human IgG2 monoclonal antibody. Intravenous ivuxolimab was administered to patients every 2 weeks at six dose levels: 0.01, 0.1, 0.3, 1.5, 3 and 10 mg/kg. Among the roughly 52 dose-escalation patients, around 19 had hepatocellular carcinoma, roughly 15 melanoma, 9 renal cell carcinoma and 9 head and neck cancer. The dose-escalation cohort was roughly 83% male with a mean age of approximately 60 years, ranging from roughly 23 to 79. Patients were allowed to have had prior anti-PD-1, anti-PD-L1 or anti-CTLA-4 therapy, and approximately 39% of the dose-escalation patients had been treated with checkpoint inhibitors. Three dose-escalation patients achieved partial responses, one with hepatocellular carcinoma and two with cutaneous melanoma. The purpose of peripheral TCRbeta sequencing was to test whether ivuxolimab changed TCR sequence diversity and led to clonal T-cell expansion. The paper describes the monotherapy dose-escalation part (N of about 47 patients) of the phase I trial of ivuxolimab.

V has 3 bases trimmed and J has 5 bases trimmed; junction bases matching no gene number 3. The germline V gene encodes CDR1 SGHDN and CDR2 FVKESK. Spanning cysteine to phenylalanine, the CDR3 consists of 14 amino acids. The only DNA kept is the CDR3, 42 bases in frame from the first base. On this clone itself: Its recognized antigen is unknown. Base qualities are missing; no much larger clone stands one base away.

Study-wide conclusions, independent of this receptor: In the 0.1-3.0 mg/kg groups, partial responders had among the lowest normalized peripheral clonal expansion, particularly in CD8+ T cells. After ivuxolimab, more expanded clones were found on average in CD8+ T cells than in CD4+ T cells. At doses of 0.1 to 3.0 mg/kg, clonal expansion of both CD4+ and CD8+ blood T cells was observed from baseline to week 6. The antigen specificity of the clonally expanded peripheral T cells was not determined. Low levels of normalized T-cell clonal expansion were also seen in some patients who did not respond.

Genomic DNA was isolated from the sorted cells so that the TCRbeta CDR3 region could be sequenced. TCRbeta CDR3 regions were sequenced using the immunoSEQ Assay. In its TCRdb copy, this immuneACCESS table keeps in-frame sequences only and misses some clones. Where compared with another copy, unresolved V genes explain less than half of these, and the others have no known cause. For this sample the table gives tens of thousands of clones, of which around 87% were detected only once. About 16% of the sample rests with the top ten. Patients with a history of autoimmune disease or receiving systemic immunosuppression were excluded from the trial. Peripheral blood for TCR sequencing was drawn from every dose cohort at baseline, at cycle 4 day 1 and at cycle 7 day 1. Samples came from an open-label, multicenter, first-in-human phase I dose-escalation trial of ivuxolimab. Adults with locally advanced or metastatic melanoma, renal cell, hepatocellular, or head and neck squamous cell carcinoma were enrolled in the trial. CD4+ and CD8+ T cells were sorted separately from peripheral blood before TCR sequencing.

The specimen comprised CD4+ or CD8+ T cells sorted from blood, sampled in a trial of the OX40 agonist ivuxolimab. The source is an adult with an advanced solid tumor such as melanoma, head and neck, liver or kidney cancer. The sequence is built from TRBV14 and TRBJ2-7, with TRBD2 identical over 11 junction bases. CDR3 sequence: CASSQGLAAHEQYF. At the DNA level, the sequence is TGTGCCAGCAGCCAGGGACTAGCGGCACACGAGCAGTACTTC.